Below are 5 T cell receptor beta chains sequenced from a single sample in a study of molecular identifiers for immune sequencing clone quantification. In TCRdb, the PCR reads were re-called with MiXCR into one record per CDR3 protein. Among tens of thousands of distinct CDR3 sequences listed, around a sixth were seen once. The specimen sequenced was naive CD8+ T cells from blood, with Jurkat cell RNA spiked in. The subset was: FACS-sorted CD8+CD4-CCR7+CD45RA+ naive T cells. The receptors here all came from a human donor in good health. Some libraries in this study had Jurkat cell RNA spiked in.

This clonotype has a count of ten or more. J is TRBJ2-7 and V is TRBV5-1, with 9 bases that match TRBD1. V trimming: 5 bases; J trimming: 2 bases; junction bases outside the gene matches: 2. Germline lookup yields CDR1 SGHRS and CDR2 YFSETQ. CDR3 length: 13 amino acids. The CDR3 sequence: CASRGTGPYEQYF. As DNA, the CDR3 is TGCGCCAGCAGAGGGACAGGGCCCTACGAGCAGTACTTC.

This clonotype was counted many times. The chain is built from TRBV19 and TRBJ1-1; D remains unclear. The CDR3 contains 11 residues. Per the germline V gene, CDR1 is LNHDA and CDR2 is SQIVND (reference sequence). V was trimmed by 7 bases and J by 0 bases, leaving 3 bases between them. CDR3 bases: TGTGCCAGTATCATGAACACTGAAGCTTTCTTT. It yields the protein CASIMNTEAFF. The variable domain in full, completed from reference TRBV19 and TRBJ1-1, reads DGGITQSPKYLFRKEGQNVTLSCEQNLNHDAMYWYRQDPGQGLRLIYYSQIVNDFQKGDIAEGYSVSREKKESFPLTVTSAQKNPTAFYLCASIMNTEAFFGQGTRLTVV.

On this clonotype itself: A read error may explain this, as a much larger clone is one base away. V gene TRBV19 combines with J gene TRBJ1-1; D is unresolved. The CDR3 covers 13 residues. Germline CDR1 LNHDA, CDR2 SQIVND (reference sequence). CDR3 nucleotides: TGTGCCAGTAGTATATTTGCCGCAACTGAAGCTTCCTTT. Amino acids: CASSIFAATEASF.

In this sample, this clonotype turned up many times. The chain employs TRBV7-2 and TRBJ2-7; 8 bases line up with TRBD2. Germline lookup yields CDR1 SGHTA and CDR2 FQGNSA. The ends lost 3 bases at V and 3 bases at J; junction bases unmatched: 4. CDR3 length: 14 residues. The CDR3: CASSLGLGVYEQYF. CDR3 nucleotide sequence: TGTGCCAGCAGCTTGGGACTAGGAGTCTACGAGCAGTACTTC.

This clonotype was observed at least ten times. The CDR3 sequence: CAISESQVGEQYF. In nucleotides, the CDR3 is TGTGCCATCAGTGAGTCGCAGGTCGGGGAGCAGTACTTC. The chain recombines TRBV10-3 with TRBJ2-7; D not certain. V was clipped by 0 bases and J by 7 bases, with 10 bases between them. CDR3 length: 13 amino acids. The germline V gene has CDR1 ENHRY and CDR2 SYGVKD.